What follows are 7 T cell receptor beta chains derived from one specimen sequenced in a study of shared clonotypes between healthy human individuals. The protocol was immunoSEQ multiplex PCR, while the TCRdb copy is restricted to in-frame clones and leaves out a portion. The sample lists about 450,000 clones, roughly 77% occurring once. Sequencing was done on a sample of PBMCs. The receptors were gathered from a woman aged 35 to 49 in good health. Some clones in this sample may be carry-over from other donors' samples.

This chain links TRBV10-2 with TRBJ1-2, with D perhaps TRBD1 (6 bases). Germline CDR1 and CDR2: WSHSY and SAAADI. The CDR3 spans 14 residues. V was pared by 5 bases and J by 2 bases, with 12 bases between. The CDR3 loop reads CASSLQGENYGYTF. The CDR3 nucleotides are TGCGCCAGCAGTTTACAGGGAGAGAACTATGGCTACACCTTC.

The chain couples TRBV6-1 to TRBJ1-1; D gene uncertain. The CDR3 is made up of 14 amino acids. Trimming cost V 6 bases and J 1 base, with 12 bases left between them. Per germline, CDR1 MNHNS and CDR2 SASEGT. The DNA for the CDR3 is TGTGCCAGCAGGGTCAGCGGATCGAACACTGAAGCTTTCTTT. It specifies CASRVSGSNTEAFF.

CDR3 protein: CASSLTLGEQFF. The CDR3 nucleotides are TGTGCCAGCAGTTTAACGCTTGGTGAGCAGTTCTTC. This chain links TRBV28 with TRBJ2-1, with no clear D. This CDR3 contains 12 residues. Trimming shortened V by 2 bases and J by 9 bases, and 8 bases separated the two germline ends. The germline CDR1 and CDR2 sequences are MDHEN and SYDVKM.

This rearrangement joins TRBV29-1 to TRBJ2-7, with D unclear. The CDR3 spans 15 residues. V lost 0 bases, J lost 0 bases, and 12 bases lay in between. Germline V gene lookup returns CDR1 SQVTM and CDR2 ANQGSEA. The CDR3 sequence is CSVEDRVSSSYEQYF. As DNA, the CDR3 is TGCAGCGTTGAAGATCGGGTTAGCAGCTCCTACGAGCAGTACTTC.

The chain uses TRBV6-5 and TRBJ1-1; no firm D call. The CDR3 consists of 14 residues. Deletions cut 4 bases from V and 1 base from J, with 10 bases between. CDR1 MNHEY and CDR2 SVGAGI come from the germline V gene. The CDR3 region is CASSSTAGNTEAFF. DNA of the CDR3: TGTGCCAGCAGTTCCACAGCTGGGAACACTGAAGCTTTCTTT.

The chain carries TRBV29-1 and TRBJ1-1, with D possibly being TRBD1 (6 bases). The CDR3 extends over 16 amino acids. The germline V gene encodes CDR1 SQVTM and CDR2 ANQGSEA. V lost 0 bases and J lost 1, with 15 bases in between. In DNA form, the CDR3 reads TGCAGCGTTGAAGAGCTCCAGAGGGGGGGGAACACTGAAGCTTTCTTT. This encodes CSVEELQRGGNTEAFF.

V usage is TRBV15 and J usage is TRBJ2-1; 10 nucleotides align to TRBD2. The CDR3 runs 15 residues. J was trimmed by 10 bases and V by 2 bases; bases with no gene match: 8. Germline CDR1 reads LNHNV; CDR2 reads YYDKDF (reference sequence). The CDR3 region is CATSRRTSGAREQFF. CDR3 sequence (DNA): TGTGCCACCAGCAGACGGACTAGCGGAGCACGGGAGCAGTTCTTC.